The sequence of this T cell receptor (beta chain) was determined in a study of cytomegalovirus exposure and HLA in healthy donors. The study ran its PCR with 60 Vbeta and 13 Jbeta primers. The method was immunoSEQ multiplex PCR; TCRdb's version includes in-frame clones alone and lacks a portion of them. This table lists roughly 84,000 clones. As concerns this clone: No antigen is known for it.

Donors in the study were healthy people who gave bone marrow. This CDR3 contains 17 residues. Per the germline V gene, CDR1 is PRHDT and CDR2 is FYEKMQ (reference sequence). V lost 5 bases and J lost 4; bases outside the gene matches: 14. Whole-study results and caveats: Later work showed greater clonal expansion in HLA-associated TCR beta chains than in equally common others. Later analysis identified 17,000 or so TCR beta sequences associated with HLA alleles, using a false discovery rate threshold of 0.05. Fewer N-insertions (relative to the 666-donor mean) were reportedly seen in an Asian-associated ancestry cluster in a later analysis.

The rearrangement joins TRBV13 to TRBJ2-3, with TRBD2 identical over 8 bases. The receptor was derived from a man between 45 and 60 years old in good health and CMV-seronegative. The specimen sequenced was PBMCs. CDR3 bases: TGTGCCAGCAGCCCGGGGGAGGAAGCGGGGGAATCAGATACGCAGTATTTT. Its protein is CASSPGEEAGESDTQYF.